This entry lists 10 T cell receptor beta chains sequenced from one sample in a study of radiotherapy plus CTLA-4 blockade in lung cancer. Measured with immunoSEQ multiplex PCR; TCRdb has only the in-frame clones, and not every one. The data hold around 91,000 clones, with 88% observed a single time. The sample consisted of peripheral blood, taken from a patient treated with radiotherapy plus ipilimumab. These receptors were collected from a human donor with non-small cell lung cancer that progressed on radiotherapy plus ipilimumab.

The V and J genes are TRBV19 and TRBJ2-2, with 7 bases lining up with TRBD1. J gave up 4 bases and V 7 bases, and 3 bases lay outside the gene matches. Germline V gene data show CDR1 as LNHDA and CDR2 as SQIVND (reference sequence). This CDR3 contains 13 residues. The CDR3 is CASNTGVTGELFF. Written as DNA, the CDR3 is TGTGCCAGTAACACAGGGGTCACCGGGGAGCTGTTTTTT.

The V gene is TRBV14, the J gene TRBJ1-1; weak D call: TRBD1 (6 bases). Germline V gene data show CDR1 as SGHDN and CDR2 as FVKESK. The length of the CDR3 is 15 residues. V lost 3 bases and J 4 bases, leaving 15 bases between the germline ends. The CDR3 sequence is CASSQLQGWSTEAFF. Written as DNA, the CDR3 is TGTGCCAGCAGCCAGCTACAGGGTTGGAGCACTGAAGCTTTCTTT.

This sequence joins TRBV6-5 and TRBJ2-3; 7 bases map to TRBD2. In germline, CDR1 is MNHEY, CDR2 SVGAGI. Trimming cost V 8 bases and J 1 base; bases outside gene matches: 6. CDR3 length: 14 residues. The CDR3 protein is CASGSGRRTDTQYF. CDR3 bases: TGTGCCAGCGGTTCCGGGAGGCGCACAGATACGCAGTATTTT.

The chain uses TRBV7-2 and TRBJ2-1; 7 bases line up with TRBD2. V gave up 0 bases and J gave up 4 bases; unmatched junction bases: 3. This CDR3 is 15 amino acids long. The V gene's germline CDR1 is SGHTA and CDR2 FQGNSA. The CDR3 is CASSLAGGRYNEQFF. The DNA for the CDR3 is TGTGCCAGCAGCTTAGCGGGAGGGAGGTACAATGAGCAGTTCTTC.

The chain combines TRBV5-1 with TRBJ1-1; D uncertain. V lost 4 bases and J lost 6, with 10 bases in between. CDR3 length: 12 amino acids. Germline V gene sequence: CDR1 SGHRS, CDR2 YFSETQ. CDR3 protein: CASSIPAAEAFF. CDR3 DNA sequence: TGCGCCAGCAGCATCCCTGCCGCTGAAGCTTTCTTT.

V gene TRBV4-2 combines with J gene TRBJ2-1; D is unresolved. V was pared by 1 base and J by 12 bases, with 10 bases between. This CDR3 region has 12 residues. Germline assignment: CDR1 LGHNA and CDR2 YNFKEQ. The CDR3 DNA sequence: TGTGCCAGCAGCCAAGCGGGTTACAGGCAGTTCTTC. It codes for CASSQAGYRQFF.

This rearrangement joins TRBV2 to TRBJ2-7; a weak D match, TRBD2 (5 bases). The CDR3 runs 14 residues. The germline gives CDR1 SNHLY, CDR2 FYNNEI. V gave up 0 bases and J gave up 2 bases, with 8 bases separating them. CDR3 coding DNA: TGTGCCAGCAGTGAAGCGCGGGTAACCTACGAGCAGTACTTC. It translates to CASSEARVTYEQYF.

V and J are TRBV4-2 and TRBJ2-3; tentative D call: TRBD2 (6 bases). Germline CDR1 is LGHNA and CDR2 is YNFKEQ. This CDR3 region has 15 residues. V lost 1 base and J 5 bases, leaving 13 bases between the germline ends. This CDR3 is CASSQVTGALDTQYF. The CDR3 coding sequence is TGTGCCAGCAGCCAAGTCACGGGAGCTCTAGATACGCAGTATTTT.

V is TRBV30 and J is TRBJ1-1; D is undetermined. The CDR3 loop spans 17 amino acids. V was pared by 0 bases and J by 0 bases, with 17 bases between. CDR1 and CDR2 (germline): GTSNPN, SVGIG (reference sequence). The CDR3 reads CAWSVKGLSVMNTEAFF. CDR3 bases: TGTGCCTGGAGTGTTAAGGGTCTTAGTGTTATGAACACTGAAGCTTTCTTT.

The gene calls are TRBV2 and TRBJ1-2; D may be TRBD1 (5 bases). The CDR3 is made up of 13 amino acids. Germline CDR1 is SNHLY and CDR2 is FYNNEI. The V end was cut by 5 bases, the J end by 7 bases, with 14 bases between. CDR3 nucleotides: TGTGCCAGCAGTTTCTCGGTCGGGGCTGGCTACACCTTC. Protein product: CASSFSVGAGYTF.